A single sample gave rise to the 13 T cell receptor beta chains below, sequenced in a study of molecular identifiers for immune sequencing clone quantification. MiXCR was run by TCRdb on the PCR reads, yielding one entry per CDR3 protein. The sample comprises about half a million distinct CDR3 sequences, around 21% of which are singletons, and more than 0.8% rests with the top ten. Input material: naive CD8+ T cells from blood, with Jurkat cell RNA spiked in. Subset in this sample: FACS-sorted CD8+CD4-CCR7+CD45RA+ naive T cells. Source of these receptors: a human donor in good health. Some libraries in this study had Jurkat cell RNA spiked in.

For this clonotype: A much bigger clone sits one base away, suggesting this may be a read error. The rearrangement joins TRBV9 to TRBJ2-4, with D hard to call. Germline V lookup: CDR1 SGDLS, CDR2 YYNGEE. Trimming left V 0 bases short and J 9 bases short, with 13 bases between. The CDR3 has 14 residues. The CDR3 DNA is TGTGCCAGCAGCGTAGAGGCAGGTCCTGGCATTCAGTACTTC. This sequence encodes CASSVEAGPGIQYF.

J is TRBJ1-1 and V is TRBV24-1; D is ambiguous. V was cut by 12 bases and J by 0 bases, with 16 bases left in between. Germline CDR1 reads KGHDR; CDR2 reads SFDVKD. This CDR3 comprises 14 residues. The DNA of the CDR3 is TGTGCCGGCAGACCTGATGTGATGAACACTGAAGCTTTCTTT. This encodes CAGRPDVMNTEAFF.

Concerning this clonotype itself: At one boundary the junction diverges from the germline segment, which might be a read error. For the CDR3, the DNA is TGTGCCAGCAGCTCCTCCGGACAGGTGACACAAGAGACCCAGCACTTC. As protein: CASSSSGQVTQETQHF. The chain uses TRBV5-6 and TRBJ2-5; 7 bases match TRBD1. The CDR3 spans 16 residues. Germline values: CDR1 SGHDT, CDR2 YYEEEE.

For this clonotype: A read error may explain this, as a much larger clone is one base away. The CDR3 nucleotides are TGCGCCAGCAGCTTGGCTGGCGGGAGAAACACTGAAGCTTTCTTT. Protein sequence: CASSLAGGRNTEAFF. This chain connects TRBV5-1 to TRBJ1-1, with unresolved D. V was pared by 0 bases and J by 2 bases, with 11 bases between. There are 15 residues in the CDR3. CDR1 and CDR2 from the germline V gene are SGHRS and YFSETQ.

The CDR3 DNA sequence: TGTGCCAGCAGAACAGCGGGGGGGCCGGGAGATACGCAGTATTTT. Protein sequence: CASRTAGGPGDTQYF. J is TRBJ2-3 and V is TRBV5-4, with 10 bases aligning to TRBD2. Germline lookup yields CDR1 SGHNT and CDR2 YYREEE (reference sequence). The length of the CDR3 is 15 residues. V shed 5 bases, J shed 5 bases, and the junction held 8 bases outside the gene matches.

CDR3: CASSFSGTNPYNEQFF. CDR3 nucleotide sequence: TGCGCCAGCAGCTTCTCCGGGACTAACCCATACAATGAGCAGTTCTTC. The V call is TRBV5-1, the J call TRBJ2-1, with 7 nucleotides matching TRBD2. J gave up 4 bases and V 2 bases, and 9 bases lay outside the gene matches. The germline CDR1 and CDR2 sequences are SGHRS and YFSETQ. This CDR3 is built from 16 residues.

This clonotype was seen many times. The chain joins TRBV10-2 to TRBJ1-1; 7 bases map to TRBD1. Germline CDR1 is WSHSY and CDR2 is SAAADI. CDR3 length: 14 amino acids. With V trimmed by 8 bases and J by 4 bases, 10 bases remained unmatched. Here the CDR3 reads CASGGTGESTEAFF. CDR3 nucleotide sequence: TGCGCCAGCGGGGGAACAGGGGAGAGCACTGAAGCTTTCTTT.

The rearrangement uses TRBV10-3 and TRBJ2-1, with D hard to call. V was shortened by 6 bases and J by 3 bases, with 18 bases between the two germline ends. There are 16 residues in the CDR3. Germline-derived CDR1 and CDR2 are ENHRY and SYGVKD. The CDR3, as DNA: TGTGCCATCAGCAACGAGCTGGAGCTTGTCTACAATGAGCAGTTCTTC. Protein: CAISNELELVYNEQFF.

This clonotype was seen many times. The rearrangement links TRBV28 to TRBJ2-3, with a weak D call TRBD2 (6 bases). This CDR3 is 16 amino acids long. V gave up 6 bases and J gave up 1 base, with 17 bases separating them. In germline, CDR1 is MDHEN, CDR2 SYDVKM. This CDR3 reads CASSLFTSHGTDTQYF. CDR3 sequence (DNA): TGTGCCAGCAGCCTCTTTACTAGCCATGGCACAGATACGCAGTATTTT.

Comment on this clonotype: One base away lies a much larger clone, so this may be a sequencing read error. The chain combines TRBV20-1 with TRBJ2-4; D is undetermined. This CDR3 is 16 amino acids long. CDR1 is DFQATT, CDR2 SNEGSKA, per germline (reference sequence). Trimming took 6 bases from V and 0 from J, leaving 18 bases between them. The DNA of the CDR3 is TGCAGTGCCAAAGATCGGTCAGAGATAGCCAAAAACATTCAGTACTTC. Protein product: CSAKDRSEIAKNIQYF.

Notes on this clonotype: This may be a read error, as it is one base from a much larger clone. Written as DNA, the CDR3 is TGTACCAGCAGCTTGAGAGGGGACGACACTGAAGCTTTCTTT. The encoded protein is CTSSLRGDDTEAFF. The chain employs TRBV13 and TRBJ1-1; D is perhaps TRBD1 (5 bases). Germline CDR1 PRHDT, CDR2 FYEKMQ (reference sequence). The CDR3 is 14 residues long.

This clonotype occurred once. The J gene is TRBJ2-5, the V gene TRBV9; weak D call: TRBD2 (5 bases). CDR1 is SGDLS and CDR2 is YYNGEE in the germline V gene. Trimming removed 1 base from V and 3 bases from J, with 10 bases in between. The CDR3 contains 14 residues. The CDR3, as DNA: TGTGCCAGCAGCGTATCCGGACTGAAAGAGACCCAGTACTTC. Amino acids: CASSVSGLKETQYF.

The genes are TRBV7-9 and TRBJ2-1; TRBD1 might be the D (6 bases). CDR3 size: 14 residues. The germline gives CDR1 SEHNR, CDR2 FQNEAQ (reference sequence). The V end lost 5 bases, the J end lost 5 bases, and 13 bases lay between the germline ends. The CDR3, as DNA: TGTGCCAGCAGCAGACAGGTGGTAAACAATGAGCAGTTCTTC. Its protein is CASSRQVVNNEQFF.